The T cell receptor (beta chain) under discussion was sequenced for a study of metastatic and nonmetastatic thyroid tumors. Study background: Across peripheral blood and tumor or nodule tissue samples taken from malignant and benign thyroid patients, the repertoires were compared with one another.

V was clipped by 5 bases and J by 8 bases, with 10 bases between them. Germline assignment: CDR1 MNHNS and CDR2 SASEGT. This CDR3 contains 13 residues. Patients were all untreated before their thyroid surgery. Per the original data handling: A papillary thyroid cancer distant-metastasis classifier was built from CDR3 differences across clinicopathological groups. TCRdb reanalyzed the PCR reads with MiXCR. What appears here as the V and J calls and clone size reflects TCRdb's work, not the paper's. This table holds 20,000 or so clones, around 14% found once. Study observations and caveats: Significantly greater TCR beta diversity was reportedly found in malignant thyroid tumors than in benign nodules (in blood and tumor).

Sample share makes this clone medium-sized (0.01 to 0.1%). Its specificity is not known. V is TRBV6-1 and J is TRBJ1-6, with a weak D call TRBD1 (5 bases). This receptor was taken from a female donor with papillary thyroid cancer or a benign thyroid nodule (not recorded which). Some clones in this sample may be carry-over from other donors' samples. Sequencing input: blood. The CDR3 nucleotides read TGTGCCAGCAGTCCCGACAGATATTCACCCCTCCACTTT. Protein: CASSPDRYSPLHF.